This passage covers 28 T cell receptor beta chains from one sample sequenced in a study of blood T cells in healthy people across ages (dated by TCRdb to about 2015). The library was prepared using 5' RACE. The instrument was an Illumina HiSeq 2500. A second PCR of about 7 to 12 cycles was performed with a sample-barcoded 5' primer and a J-beta primer mix. TCRdb itself trimmed the public reads at Q25 with fastp, ran MiXCR and retained productive beta chains. Rows are unified per CDR3 protein, each entry keeping the most common DNA and genes. Recorded for this sample are 1.5 million to 2 million distinct CDR3 sequences; 34% of them occurred a single time. The ten largest clones take up about 11% of the sample. The sequenced material came from blood. The receptors stem from a woman in her 30s in good health.

This clonotype has a single count. V is TRBV7-9 and J is TRBJ2-5; TRBD1 agrees at 7 bases. The J call is uncertain, as TRBJ2-7 better fits the DNA end. The CDR3 loop spans 14 amino acids. In germline, CDR1 is SEHNR, CDR2 FQNEAQ (reference sequence). DNA of the CDR3: TGTGCCAGCAGCGAAACGGGACAGTTCTACGAGCAGTACTTC. It encodes CASSETGQFYEQYF.

The rearrangement links TRBV27 to TRBJ1-1; possibly TRBD1 for D (5 bases). The CDR3 sequence is 13 residues long. The ends were cut back, 7 bases at V and 4 bases at J, with 13 bases in the middle. CDR1 and CDR2 (germline): MNHEY, SMNVEV (reference sequence). The CDR3 DNA reads TGTGCCAGCATCGGGGTTGGGGGCACTGAAGCTTTCTTT. Protein: CASIGVGGTEAFF.

This clonotype was seen many times. This chain joins TRBV4-2 and TRBJ2-1; TRBD2 matches at 8 bases. The CDR3 length is 14 residues. The V segment lost 1 base and the J segment 7 bases; nucleotides outside the gene matches: 3. CDR1 is LGHNA and CDR2 is YNFKEQ in the germline V gene. The CDR3 region has the DNA TGTGCCAGCAGCCAAGCGGGAGGGGGGAATGAGCAGTTCTTC. Its translation: CASSQAGGGNEQFF.

This chain links TRBV20-1 with TRBJ1-5; weak D call: TRBD1 (6 bases). The CDR3 loop spans 13 amino acids. Germline V gives CDR1 DFQATT, CDR2 SNEGSKA (reference sequence). Trimming removed 6 bases at V and 7 bases at J, with 16 bases between. The chain's CDR3 is CSAGEGGSQPQHF. The CDR3 coding sequence is TGCAGTGCCGGAGAGGGGGGGAGCCAGCCCCAGCATTTT.

This clonotype was counted many times. This chain uses TRBV10-3 with TRBJ2-7, with TRBD2 matching 8 bases. CDR1 and CDR2 from the germline V gene are ENHRY and SYGVKD. The ends lost 5 bases at V and 6 bases at J; junction bases unmatched: 9. The CDR3 contains 14 residues. In DNA, the CDR3 is TGTGCCATCAGTTCGGACGGGGGGGCGGTCGAGCAGTACTTC. Its translation is CAISSDGGAVEQYF.

As regards this clonotype: At one boundary the junction diverges from the germline segment, which might be a read error. The chain recombines TRBV2 with TRBJ2-1; 11 bases match TRBD2. This CDR3 region has 17 residues. Germline values: CDR1 SNHLY, CDR2 FYNNEI. The CDR3 loop is CASSERTSGPLGGEQFF. In nucleotides, the CDR3 is TGTGCCAGCAGTGAAAGGACTAGCGGGCCTCTAGGGGGTGAGCAGTTTTTC. Looking up the rest from reference TRBV2 and TRBJ2-1 gives the full variable domain: EPEVTQTPSHQVTQMGQEVILRCVPISNHLYFYWYRQILGQKVEFLVSFYNNEISEKSEIFDDQFSVERPDGSNFTLKIRSTKLEDSAMYFCASSERTSGPLGGEQFFGPGTRLTVL.

The chain links TRBV6-6 to TRBJ1-2; D remains unclear. The ends were cut back, 6 bases at V and 3 bases at J, with 11 bases in the middle. The germline gives CDR1 MNHNY, CDR2 SVGAGI (reference sequence). This CDR3 is 13 amino acids long. CDR3 sequence (DNA): TGTGCCAGCAGCGAGACATCGTACTATGGCTACACCTTC. Translated: CASSETSYYGYTF.

This clonotype was seen once. The chain joins TRBV6-6 to TRBJ1-1; a possible D gene is TRBD1 (6 bases). Per germline, CDR1 MNHNY and CDR2 SVGAGI (reference sequence). This CDR3 comprises 12 residues. Between the trimmed V and J ends, which lost 4 bases and 11 bases, there was a span of 14 bases. The CDR3 DNA sequence: TGTGCCAGCAGTTCCACAGGGTTTGTGGCTTTCTTT. Protein: CASSSTGFVAFF.

This clonotype was counted between two and nine times. The genes are TRBV10-3 and TRBJ2-3, with 8 bases aligning to TRBD1. The CDR3 consists of 13 residues. Per the germline V gene, CDR1 is ENHRY and CDR2 is SYGVKD. Unmatched junction bases numbered 3, after V lost 7 bases and J lost 3 bases. This chain's CDR3 is CAINTGGTDTQYF. DNA of the CDR3: TGTGCCATCAATACAGGGGGGACAGATACGCAGTATTTT.

The chain employs TRBV25-1 and TRBJ1-4, with TRBD1 identical over 9 bases. The V segment lost 5 bases and the J segment 7 bases; nucleotides outside the gene matches: 11. CDR1 and CDR2 (germline): MGHDK, SYGVNS. The CDR3 totals 16 residues. The chain's CDR3 is CASSLHRDRDVEKLFF. For the CDR3, the DNA is TGTGCCAGCAGTCTCCACCGGGACAGGGACGTTGAAAAACTGTTTTTT.

The rearrangement links TRBV7-9 to TRBJ1-4; the match to TRBD1 covers 9 bases. Germline CDR1 SEHNR, CDR2 FQNEAQ (reference sequence). The trim removed 5 bases at V and 15 bases at J, leaving 4 bases unmatched. This CDR3 contains 11 residues. In DNA, the CDR3 is TGTGCCAGCAGCCGGGACAGGGATATGTTTTTT. Protein product: CASSRDRDMFF.

The rearrangement links TRBV20-1 to TRBJ2-3; 8 positions match TRBD2. The V gene's germline CDR1 is DFQATT and CDR2 SNEGSKA (reference sequence). This CDR3 comprises 16 residues. V shed 2 bases, J shed 0 bases, and the junction held 7 bases outside the gene matches. In nucleotides, the CDR3 is TGCAGTGCTAGATTATCCGGGACTAGGAGCACAGATACGCAGTATTTT. Translation gives CSARLSGTRSTDTQYF.

The rearrangement links TRBV7-9 to TRBJ1-2, with 7 bases matching TRBD1. The CDR3 extends over 16 amino acids. The V segment lost 2 bases and the J segment 1 base; nucleotides outside the gene matches: 7. Per germline, CDR1 SEHNR and CDR2 FQNEAQ (reference sequence). CDR3 region: CASSLWGQPGNYGYTF. For the CDR3, the DNA is TGTGCCAGCAGCTTATGGGGACAGCCTGGTAACTATGGCTACACCTTC.

V usage is TRBV7-6 and J usage is TRBJ2-7, with D unresolved. This CDR3 has 16 amino acids. Germline CDR1 is SGHVS and CDR2 is FNYEAQ. The V end lost 3 bases, the J end lost 0 bases, and 15 bases lay between the germline ends. CDR3 amino acids: CASSLATGRSSYEQYF. The CDR3 bases are TGTGCCAGCAGCTTGGCGACGGGCCGTAGCTCCTACGAGCAGTACTTC.

The V and J genes are TRBV30 and TRBJ1-1, with D unclear. CDR1 and CDR2 (germline): GTSNPN, SVGIG (reference sequence). The CDR3 is made up of 15 amino acids. Trimming pared 4 bases from V and 0 bases from J, leaving 15 bases between. CDR3: CAWTRRGGVNTEAFF. The CDR3 DNA is TGTGCCTGGACCCGAAGAGGAGGAGTGAACACTGAAGCTTTCTTT.

The chain carries TRBV3-1 and TRBJ1-4, with D maybe TRBD1 (6 bases). The V end was cut by 4 bases, the J end by 8 bases, with 17 bases between. The germline V gene encodes CDR1 LGHDT and CDR2 YNNKEL (reference sequence). CDR3 length: 15 amino acids. CDR3 in DNA: TGTGCCAGCAGCCTATATACAGGGCGGAACGAAAAACTGTTTTTT. Encoded protein: CASSLYTGRNEKLFF.

This clonotype was counted once. V and J are TRBV4-1 and TRBJ1-5; TRBD1 is a possible D gene (5 bases). CDR3 length: 17 residues. In germline, CDR1 is MGHRA, CDR2 YSYEKL. The ends were cut back, 2 bases at V and 9 bases at J, with 23 bases in the middle. In DNA form, the CDR3 reads TGCGCCAGCAGCCAATTAAACACAGGAGGCGGGGGTCGGCCCCAGCATTTT. It codes for CASSQLNTGGGGRPQHF.

This clonotype has more than one count but fewer than ten. This chain connects TRBV6-2 or TRBV6-3 to TRBJ2-1; D is ambiguous. The germline CDR1 and CDR2 sequences are MNHEY and SVGEGT. With 2 bases removed from V and 3 bases from J, the gap between germline ends came to 5 bases. The CDR3 has 13 residues. The CDR3 is CASSYALYNEQFF. The CDR3 DNA is TGTGCCAGCAGTTACGCGCTCTACAATGAGCAGTTCTTC.

This clonotype came up a few times. V gene TRBV5-1 combines with J gene TRBJ1-1; D unresolved. With 4 bases removed from V and 5 bases from J, the gap between germline ends came to 15 bases. The CDR3 contains 14 residues. The V gene's germline CDR1 is SGHRS and CDR2 YFSETQ. The CDR3 sequence is CASSPRDGWTEAFF. In DNA form, the CDR3 reads TGCGCCAGCAGCCCTCGGGATGGTTGGACTGAAGCTTTCTTT.

The J gene is TRBJ2-7, the V gene TRBV5-5; 7 bases align to TRBD1. The CDR3 length is 13 residues. CDR1 is SGHKS and CDR2 is YYEKEE in the germline V gene (reference sequence). The trim removed 5 bases at V and 7 bases at J, leaving 9 bases unmatched. CDR3 nucleotides: TGTGCCAGCAGGCCGACAGGGAGTAGGGAGCAGTACTTC. It codes for CASRPTGSREQYF.

V gene TRBV29-1 combines with J gene TRBJ2-1, with D possibly matching TRBD1 (5 bases). V was shortened by 8 bases and J by 4 bases, with 24 bases between the two germline ends. Per germline, CDR1 SQVTM and CDR2 ANQGSEA. The CDR3 extends over 16 amino acids. The CDR3 spells CSSGPSRGEGYNEQFF. The CDR3 DNA reads TGCAGCTCGGGTCCATCAAGGGGCGAAGGTTACAATGAGCAGTTCTTC.

The chain links TRBV3-1 to TRBJ1-2; D ambiguous. Trimming took 2 bases from V and 7 from J, leaving 14 bases between them. The V gene's germline CDR1 is LGHDT and CDR2 YNNKEL (reference sequence). CDR3 length: 14 residues. CDR3 loop: CASSQYRELPGYTF. In DNA form, the CDR3 reads TGTGCCAGCAGCCAATATCGAGAACTCCCTGGCTACACCTTC.

The V gene is TRBV2, the J gene TRBJ2-5; 15 bases agree with TRBD2. The trim removed 6 bases at V and 5 bases at J, leaving 7 bases unmatched. The CDR3 runs 16 residues. CDR1 is SNHLY, CDR2 FYNNEI, per germline. In nucleotides, the CDR3 is TGTGCCAGCAGCCGAGGGACTAGCGGGAGGCTGGAGACCCAGTACTTC. This gives the protein CASSRGTSGRLETQYF.

This clonotype was found a few times. The chain recombines TRBV14 with TRBJ2-1; tentative D call: TRBD1 (7 bases). CDR3 length equals 15 residues. Germline CDR1 reads SGHDN; CDR2 reads FVKESK. The ends were cut back, 4 bases at V and 6 bases at J, with 16 bases in the middle. The CDR3 reads CASSLQMQGGNEQFF. CDR3 DNA sequence: TGTGCCAGCAGCCTCCAGATGCAGGGGGGCAATGAGCAGTTCTTC.

The DNA of the CDR3 is TGCGCCAGCAGCCAAGGATACAGCAATGAGCAGTTCTTC. It translates to CASSQGYSNEQFF. V is TRBV4-1 and J is TRBJ2-1; D remains ambiguous. CDR3 length: 13 amino acids. Trimming took 1 base from V and 6 from J, leaving 7 bases between them. The germline CDR1 and CDR2 sequences are MGHRA and YSYEKL.

Note on this clonotype: This likely came from a read error, as a far larger clone is one base away. This CDR3 reads CASSPYRAYEQYF. The CDR3 nucleotides are TGTGCCAGCAGCCCGTACAGGGCCTACGAGCAGTACTTC. The rearrangement joins TRBV28 to TRBJ2-7; a possible D gene is TRBD1 (6 bases). The length of the CDR3 is 13 residues. V was trimmed by 6 bases and J by 2 bases, leaving 11 bases between them. Germline CDR1 and CDR2: MDHEN and SYDVKM.

This chain joins TRBV11-2 and TRBJ2-3, with D tentatively TRBD1 or TRBD2 (5 bases each). Germline V gives CDR1 SGHAT, CDR2 FQNNGV. The CDR3 extends over 16 amino acids. Trimming took off 2 bases at V and 4 bases at J, with 16 bases between the two ends. The CDR3 nucleotides are TGTGCCAGCAGCTTATACAGGACTCCACTGGCAGATACGCAGTATTTT. This sequence encodes CASSLYRTPLADTQYF.

The chain links TRBV7-9 to TRBJ2-5; TRBD1 matches 9 bases. The J call may be mistaken, given a closer DNA end match to TRBJ2-7. The CDR3 extends over 15 amino acids. Germline CDR1 reads SEHNR; CDR2 reads FQNEAQ (reference sequence). The CDR3, as DNA: TGTGCCAGCAGCTTAACAGGGGGCATGGTGGGCGAGCAGTACTTC. Translating it yields CASSLTGGMVGEQYF.